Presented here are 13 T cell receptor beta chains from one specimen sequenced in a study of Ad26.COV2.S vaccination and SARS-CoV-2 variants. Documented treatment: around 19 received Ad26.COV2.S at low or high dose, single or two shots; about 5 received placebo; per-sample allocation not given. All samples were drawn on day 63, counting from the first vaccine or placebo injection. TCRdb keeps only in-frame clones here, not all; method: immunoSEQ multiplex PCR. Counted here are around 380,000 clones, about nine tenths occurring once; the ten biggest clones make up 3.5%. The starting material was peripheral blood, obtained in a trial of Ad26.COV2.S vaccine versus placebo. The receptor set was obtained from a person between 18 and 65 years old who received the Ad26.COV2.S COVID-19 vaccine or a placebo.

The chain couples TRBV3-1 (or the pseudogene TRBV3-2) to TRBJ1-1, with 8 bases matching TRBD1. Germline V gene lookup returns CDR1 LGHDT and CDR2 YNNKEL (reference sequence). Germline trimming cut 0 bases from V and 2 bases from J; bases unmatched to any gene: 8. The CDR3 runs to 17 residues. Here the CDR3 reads CASSQDLVDRDNTEAFF. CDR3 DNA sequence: TGTGCCAGCAGCCAAGATCTTGTGGACAGGGATAACACTGAAGCTTTCTTT.

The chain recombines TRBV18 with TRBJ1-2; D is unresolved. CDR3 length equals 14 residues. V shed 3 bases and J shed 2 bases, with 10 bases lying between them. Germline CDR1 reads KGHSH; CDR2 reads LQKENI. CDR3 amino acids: CASSPAGGNYGYTF. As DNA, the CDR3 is TGTGCCAGCTCACCCGCCGGCGGAAACTATGGCTACACCTTC.

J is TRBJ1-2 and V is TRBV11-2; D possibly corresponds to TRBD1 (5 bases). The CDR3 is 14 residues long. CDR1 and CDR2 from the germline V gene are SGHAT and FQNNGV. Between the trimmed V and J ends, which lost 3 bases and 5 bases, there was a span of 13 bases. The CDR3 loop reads CASSFRQTLYGYTF. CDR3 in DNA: TGTGCCAGCAGCTTCAGACAGACCCTTTATGGCTACACCTTC.

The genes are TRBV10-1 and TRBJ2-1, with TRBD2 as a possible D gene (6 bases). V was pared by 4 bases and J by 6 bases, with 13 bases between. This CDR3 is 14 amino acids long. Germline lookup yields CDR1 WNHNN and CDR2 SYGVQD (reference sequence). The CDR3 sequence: CASSAGTPINEQFF. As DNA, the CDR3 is TGCGCCAGCAGTGCCGGGACTCCAATCAATGAGCAGTTCTTC.

The CDR3 region has the DNA TGTGCCATCAGTGCCACACTCGACAGAAACTATGGCTACACCTTC. Protein: CAISATLDRNYGYTF. V gene TRBV10-3 combines with J gene TRBJ1-2; TRBD1 is a possible D gene (5 bases). V was shortened by 4 bases and J by 2 bases, with 14 bases between the two germline ends. The CDR3 loop spans 15 amino acids. Germline V CDR1 and CDR2: ENHRY, SYGVKD.

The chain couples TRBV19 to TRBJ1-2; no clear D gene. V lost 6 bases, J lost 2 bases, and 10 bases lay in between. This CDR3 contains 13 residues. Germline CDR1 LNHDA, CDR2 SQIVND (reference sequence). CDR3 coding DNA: TGTGCCAGTAGGACGTTAGGGAACTATGGCTACACCTTC. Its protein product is CASRTLGNYGYTF.

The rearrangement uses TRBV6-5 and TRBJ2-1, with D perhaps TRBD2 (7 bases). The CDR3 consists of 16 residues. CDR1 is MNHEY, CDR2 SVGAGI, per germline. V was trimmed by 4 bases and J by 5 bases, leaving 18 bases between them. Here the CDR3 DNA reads TGTGCCAGCAGTTCGGCTGGTTTGGGGGGGCACAATGAGCAGTTCTTC. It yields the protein CASSSAGLGGHNEQFF.

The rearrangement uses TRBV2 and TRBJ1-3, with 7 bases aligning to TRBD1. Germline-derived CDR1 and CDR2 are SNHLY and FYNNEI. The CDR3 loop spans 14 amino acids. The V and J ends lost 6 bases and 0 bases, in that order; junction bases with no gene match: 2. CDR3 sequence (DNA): TGTGCCAGCAGCGCAGGGGGCTCTGGAAACACCATATATTTT. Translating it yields CASSAGGSGNTIYF.

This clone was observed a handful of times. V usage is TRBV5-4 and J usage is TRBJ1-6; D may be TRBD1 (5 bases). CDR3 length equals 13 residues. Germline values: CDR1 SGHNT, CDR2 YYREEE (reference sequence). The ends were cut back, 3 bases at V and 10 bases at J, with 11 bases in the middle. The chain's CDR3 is CASSWGGDSPLHF. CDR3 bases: TGTGCCAGCAGCTGGGGTGGGGACTCACCCCTCCACTTT.

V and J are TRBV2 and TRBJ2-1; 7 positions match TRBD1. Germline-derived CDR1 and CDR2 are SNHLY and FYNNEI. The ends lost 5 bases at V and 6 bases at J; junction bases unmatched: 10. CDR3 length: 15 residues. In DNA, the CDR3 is TGTGCCAGCAGTCCCGGGACAGCCCGACTCAATGAGCAGTTCTTC. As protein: CASSPGTARLNEQFF.

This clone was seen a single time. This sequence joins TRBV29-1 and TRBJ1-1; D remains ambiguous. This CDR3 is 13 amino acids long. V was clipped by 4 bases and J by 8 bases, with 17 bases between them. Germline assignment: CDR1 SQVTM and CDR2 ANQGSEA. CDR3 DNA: TGCAGCGTTGCATGGGATGGGGTTGGGGAAGCTTTCTTT. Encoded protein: CSVAWDGVGEAFF.

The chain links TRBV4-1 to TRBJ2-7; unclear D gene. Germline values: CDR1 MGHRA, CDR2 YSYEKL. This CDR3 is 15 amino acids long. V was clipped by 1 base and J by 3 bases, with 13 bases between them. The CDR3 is CASSQVTRLDYEQYF. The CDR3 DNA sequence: TGCGCCAGCAGCCAAGTTACCAGGTTGGACTACGAGCAGTACTTC.

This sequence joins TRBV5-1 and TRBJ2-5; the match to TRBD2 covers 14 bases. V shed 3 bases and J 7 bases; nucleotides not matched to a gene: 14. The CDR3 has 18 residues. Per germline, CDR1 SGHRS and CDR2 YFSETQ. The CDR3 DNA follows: TGCGCCAGCAGCTCATCCGGGACTAGCGGGGGTACCCCGGGGACCCAGTACTTC. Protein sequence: CASSSSGTSGGTPGTQYF.